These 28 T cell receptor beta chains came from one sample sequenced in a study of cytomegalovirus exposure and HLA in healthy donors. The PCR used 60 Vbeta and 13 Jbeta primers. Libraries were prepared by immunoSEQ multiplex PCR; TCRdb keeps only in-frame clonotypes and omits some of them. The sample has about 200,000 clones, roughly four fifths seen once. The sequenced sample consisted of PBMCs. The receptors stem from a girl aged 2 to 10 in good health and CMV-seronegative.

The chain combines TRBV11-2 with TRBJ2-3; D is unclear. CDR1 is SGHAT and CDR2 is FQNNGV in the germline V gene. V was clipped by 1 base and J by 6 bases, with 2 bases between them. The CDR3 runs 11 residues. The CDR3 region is CASSLADTQYF. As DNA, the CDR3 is TGTGCCAGCAGCTTAGCTGATACGCAGTATTTT.

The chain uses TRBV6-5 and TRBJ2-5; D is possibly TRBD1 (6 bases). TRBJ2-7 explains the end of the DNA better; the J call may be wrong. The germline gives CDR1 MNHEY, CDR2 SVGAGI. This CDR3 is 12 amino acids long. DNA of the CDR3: TGTGCCAGCGAGGGACAAGGTCACGAGCAGTACTTC. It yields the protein CASEGQGHEQYF.

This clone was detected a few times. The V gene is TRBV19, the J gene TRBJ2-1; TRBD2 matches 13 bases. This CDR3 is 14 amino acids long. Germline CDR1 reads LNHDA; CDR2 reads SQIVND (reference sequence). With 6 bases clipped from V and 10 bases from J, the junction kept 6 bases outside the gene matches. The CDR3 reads CASSRTSGRGEQFF. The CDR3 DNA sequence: TGTGCCAGTAGCAGGACTAGCGGGAGAGGGGAGCAGTTCTTC.

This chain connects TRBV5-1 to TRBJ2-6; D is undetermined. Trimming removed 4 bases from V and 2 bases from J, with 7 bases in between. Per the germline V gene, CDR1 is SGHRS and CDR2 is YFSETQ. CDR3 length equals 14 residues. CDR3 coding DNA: TGCGCCAGCAGCACCAGGACTGGGGCCAACGTCCTGACTTTC. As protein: CASSTRTGANVLTF.

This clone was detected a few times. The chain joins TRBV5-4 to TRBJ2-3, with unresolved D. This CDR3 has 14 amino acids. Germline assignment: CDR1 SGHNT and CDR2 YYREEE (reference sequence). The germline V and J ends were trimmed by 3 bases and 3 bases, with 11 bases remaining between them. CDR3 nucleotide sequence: TGTGCCAGCAGCTCGTCCCTTACTACAGATACGCAGTATTTT. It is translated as CASSSSLTTDTQYF.

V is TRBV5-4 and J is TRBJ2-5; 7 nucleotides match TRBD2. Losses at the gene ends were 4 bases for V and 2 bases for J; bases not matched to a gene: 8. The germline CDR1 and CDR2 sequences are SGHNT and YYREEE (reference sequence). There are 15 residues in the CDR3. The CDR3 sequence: CASSRSGAAQETQYF. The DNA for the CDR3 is TGTGCCAGCAGCCGGAGCGGGGCGGCACAAGAGACCCAGTACTTC. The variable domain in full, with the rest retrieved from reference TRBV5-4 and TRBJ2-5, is ETGVTQSPTHLIKTRGQQVTLRCSSQSGHNTVSWYQQALGQGPQFIFQYYREEENGRGNFPPRFSGLQFPNYSSELNVNALELDDSALYLCASSRSGAAQETQYFGPGTRLLVL.

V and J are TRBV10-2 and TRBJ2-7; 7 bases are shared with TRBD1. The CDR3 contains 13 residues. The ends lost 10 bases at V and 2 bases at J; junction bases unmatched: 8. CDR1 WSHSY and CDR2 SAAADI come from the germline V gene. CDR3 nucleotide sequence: TGCGCCACTAGACAGGGCGCAACCTACGAGCAGTACTTC. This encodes CATRQGATYEQYF.

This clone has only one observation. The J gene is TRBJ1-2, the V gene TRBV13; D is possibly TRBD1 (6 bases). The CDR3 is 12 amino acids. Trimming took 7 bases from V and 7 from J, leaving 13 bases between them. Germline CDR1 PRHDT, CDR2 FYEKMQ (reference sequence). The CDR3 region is CASNGGPSGYTF. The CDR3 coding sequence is TGTGCCAGCAACGGGGGGCCGAGTGGCTACACCTTC.

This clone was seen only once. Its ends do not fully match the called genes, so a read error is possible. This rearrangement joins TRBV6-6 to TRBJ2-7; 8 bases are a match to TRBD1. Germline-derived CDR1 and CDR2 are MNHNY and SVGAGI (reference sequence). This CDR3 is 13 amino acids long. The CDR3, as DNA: TGTGCCAGCAGTTACCGGGACAGGAGCTACCCAAACTTC. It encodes CASSYRDRSYPNF.

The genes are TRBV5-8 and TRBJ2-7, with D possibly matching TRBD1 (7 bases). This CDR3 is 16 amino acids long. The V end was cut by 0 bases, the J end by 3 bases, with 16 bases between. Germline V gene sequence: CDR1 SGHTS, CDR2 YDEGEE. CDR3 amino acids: CASSLVGGTAGYEQYF. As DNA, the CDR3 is TGTGCCAGCAGCTTGGTCGGCGGGACAGCTGGCTACGAGCAGTACTTC.

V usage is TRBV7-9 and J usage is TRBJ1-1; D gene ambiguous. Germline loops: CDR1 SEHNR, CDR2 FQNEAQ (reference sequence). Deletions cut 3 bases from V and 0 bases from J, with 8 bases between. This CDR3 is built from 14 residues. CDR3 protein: CASSFDILNTEAFF. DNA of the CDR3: TGTGCCAGCAGCTTCGACATCTTGAACACTGAAGCTTTCTTT.

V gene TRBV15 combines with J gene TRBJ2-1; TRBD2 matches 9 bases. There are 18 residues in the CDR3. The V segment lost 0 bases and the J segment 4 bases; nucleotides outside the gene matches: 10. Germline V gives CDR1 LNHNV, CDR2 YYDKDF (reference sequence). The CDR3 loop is CATSREYLTSGYYNEQFF. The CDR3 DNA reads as TGTGCCACCAGCAGAGAATATCTGACTAGCGGATATTACAATGAGCAGTTCTTC. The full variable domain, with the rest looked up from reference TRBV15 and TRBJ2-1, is DAMVIQNPRYQVTQFGKPVTLSCSQTLNHNVMYWYQQKSSQAPKLLFHYYDKDFNNEADTPDNFQSRRPNTSFCFLDIRSPGLGDTAMYLCATSREYLTSGYYNEQFFGPGTRLTVL.

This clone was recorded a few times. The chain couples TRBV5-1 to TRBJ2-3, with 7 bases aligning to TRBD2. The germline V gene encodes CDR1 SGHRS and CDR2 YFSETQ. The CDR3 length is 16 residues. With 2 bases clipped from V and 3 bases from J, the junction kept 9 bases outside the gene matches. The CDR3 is CASSFGDRAGTDTQYF. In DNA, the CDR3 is TGCGCCAGCAGCTTCGGGGACCGAGCGGGGACAGATACGCAGTATTTT. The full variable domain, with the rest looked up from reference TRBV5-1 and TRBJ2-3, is KAGVTQTPRYLIKTRGQQVTLSCSPISGHRSVSWYQQTPGQGLQFLFEYFSETQRNKGNFPGRFSGRQFSNSRSEMNVSTLELGDSALYLCASSFGDRAGTDTQYFGPGTRLTVL.

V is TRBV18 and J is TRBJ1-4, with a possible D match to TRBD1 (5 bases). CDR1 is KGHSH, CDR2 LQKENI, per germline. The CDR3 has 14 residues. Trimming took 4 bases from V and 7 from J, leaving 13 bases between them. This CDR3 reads CASSHDSVLEKLFF. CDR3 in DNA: TGTGCCAGCTCACACGACAGTGTACTTGAAAAACTGTTTTTT.

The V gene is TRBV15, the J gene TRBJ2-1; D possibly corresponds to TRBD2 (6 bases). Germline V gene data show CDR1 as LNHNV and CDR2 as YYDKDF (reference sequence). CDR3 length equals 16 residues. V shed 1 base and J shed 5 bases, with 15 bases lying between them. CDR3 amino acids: CATSRVGSRENNEQFF. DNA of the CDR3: TGTGCCACCAGCAGAGTTGGCTCACGGGAGAACAATGAGCAGTTCTTC.

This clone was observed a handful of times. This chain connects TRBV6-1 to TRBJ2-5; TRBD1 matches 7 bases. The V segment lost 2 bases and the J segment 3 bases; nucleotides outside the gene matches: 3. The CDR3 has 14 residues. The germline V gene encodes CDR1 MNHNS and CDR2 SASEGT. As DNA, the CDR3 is TGTGCCAGCAGTGAAACAGGGGCCAAAGAGACCCAGTACTTC. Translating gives CASSETGAKETQYF.

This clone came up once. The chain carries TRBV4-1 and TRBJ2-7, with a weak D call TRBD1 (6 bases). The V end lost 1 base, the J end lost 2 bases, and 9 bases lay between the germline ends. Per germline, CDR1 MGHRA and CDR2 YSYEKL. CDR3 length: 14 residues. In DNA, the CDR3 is TGCGCCAGCAGCCAAGGGCAGGGGACCTACGAGCAGTACTTC. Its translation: CASSQGQGTYEQYF.

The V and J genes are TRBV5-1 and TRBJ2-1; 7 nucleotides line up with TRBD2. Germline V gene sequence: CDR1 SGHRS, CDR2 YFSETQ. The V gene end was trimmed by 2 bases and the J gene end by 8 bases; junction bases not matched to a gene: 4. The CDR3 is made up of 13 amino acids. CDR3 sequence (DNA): TGCGCCAGCAGCTTAGCGGGACCCGATGAGCAGTTCTTC. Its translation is CASSLAGPDEQFF.

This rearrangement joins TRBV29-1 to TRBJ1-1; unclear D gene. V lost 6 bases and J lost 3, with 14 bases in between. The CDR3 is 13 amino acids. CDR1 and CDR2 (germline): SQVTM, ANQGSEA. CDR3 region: CSVTTWEDTEAFF. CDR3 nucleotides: TGCAGCGTGACGACGTGGGAGGACACTGAAGCTTTCTTT.

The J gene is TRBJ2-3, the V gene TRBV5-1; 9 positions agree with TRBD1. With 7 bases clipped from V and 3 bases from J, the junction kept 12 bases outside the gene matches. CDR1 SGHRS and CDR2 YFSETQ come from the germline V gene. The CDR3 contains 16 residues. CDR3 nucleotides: TGCGCCAGCCGGCGAGGGAAAGGACAGGGGACAGATACGCAGTATTTT. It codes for CASRRGKGQGTDTQYF.

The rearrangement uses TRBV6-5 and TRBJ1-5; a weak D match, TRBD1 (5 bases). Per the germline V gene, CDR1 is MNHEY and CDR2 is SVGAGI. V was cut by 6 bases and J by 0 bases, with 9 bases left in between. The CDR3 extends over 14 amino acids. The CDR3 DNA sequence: TGTGCCAGCAGAAACGGGGGTAGCAATCAGCCCCAGCATTTT. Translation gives CASRNGGSNQPQHF.

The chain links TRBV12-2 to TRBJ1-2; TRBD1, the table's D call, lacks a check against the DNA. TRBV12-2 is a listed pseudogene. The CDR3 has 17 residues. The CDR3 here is CASRLDPGWAGNYGYTF. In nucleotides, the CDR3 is TGTGCAAGTCGCTTAGACCCCGGTTGGGCAGGGAACTATGGCTACACCTTC.

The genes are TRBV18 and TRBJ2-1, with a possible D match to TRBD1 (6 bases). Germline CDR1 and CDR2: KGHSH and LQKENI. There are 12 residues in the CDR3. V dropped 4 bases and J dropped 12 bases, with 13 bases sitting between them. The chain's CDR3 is CASSRAQGMQFF. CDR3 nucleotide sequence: TGTGCCAGCTCACGGGCTCAGGGGATGCAGTTCTTC.

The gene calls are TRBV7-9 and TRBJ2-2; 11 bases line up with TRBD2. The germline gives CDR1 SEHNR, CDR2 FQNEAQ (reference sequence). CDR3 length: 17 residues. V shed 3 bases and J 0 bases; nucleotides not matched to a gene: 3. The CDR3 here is CASSLLTSGANTGELFF. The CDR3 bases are TGTGCCAGCAGCTTGCTGACTAGCGGGGCGAACACCGGGGAGCTGTTTTTT.

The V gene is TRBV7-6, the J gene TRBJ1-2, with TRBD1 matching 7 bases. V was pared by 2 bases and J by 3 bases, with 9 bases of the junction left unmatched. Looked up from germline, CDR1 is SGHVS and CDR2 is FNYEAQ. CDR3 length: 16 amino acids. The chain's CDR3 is CASSLSPQGDHYGYTF. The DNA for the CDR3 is TGTGCCAGCAGCTTAAGCCCCCAGGGGGATCACTATGGCTACACCTTC.

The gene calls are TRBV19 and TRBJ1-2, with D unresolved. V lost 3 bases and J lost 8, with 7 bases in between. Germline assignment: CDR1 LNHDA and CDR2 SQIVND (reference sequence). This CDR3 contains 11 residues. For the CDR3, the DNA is TGTGCCAGTAGTATCCCGGGGGGCTACACCTTC. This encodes CASSIPGGYTF.

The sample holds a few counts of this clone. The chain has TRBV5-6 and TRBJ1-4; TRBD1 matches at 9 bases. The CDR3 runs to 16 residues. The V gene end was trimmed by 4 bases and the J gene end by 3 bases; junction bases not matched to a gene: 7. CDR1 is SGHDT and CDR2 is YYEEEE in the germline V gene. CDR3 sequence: CASSAAQGAPNEKLFF. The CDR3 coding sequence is TGTGCCAGCAGCGCCGCACAGGGGGCGCCTAATGAAAAACTGTTTTTT.

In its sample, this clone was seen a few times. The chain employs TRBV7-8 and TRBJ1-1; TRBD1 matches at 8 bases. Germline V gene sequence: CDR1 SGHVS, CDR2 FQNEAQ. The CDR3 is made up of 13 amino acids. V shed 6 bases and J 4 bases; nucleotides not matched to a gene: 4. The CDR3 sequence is CASSSDRGTEAFF. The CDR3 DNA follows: TGTGCCAGCAGTTCCGACAGGGGCACTGAAGCTTTCTTT.